The rows below give T cell receptor beta chains drawn from one sample of a study of blood T cell repertoires in COVID-19. Libraries were prepared by immunoSEQ multiplex PCR; TCRdb keeps only in-frame clonotypes and omits some of them. The table includes 230,000 or so clones, over 80% detected once. The sample was peripheral blood. These receptors originate from a human donor in a cohort sampled during active COVID-19. Each CDR3 is given without its conserved first and last residue. Fields, in order: J gene, CDR3 length, clone size, V gene, CDR3 protein. Clone size is stated in some rows and not others, as once, few, many or a class when expanded.

j_call: TRBJ2-7; cdr3_length: 12; clone_size: few; v_call: TRBV4-2; cdr3_aa: ASSQGLGSYEQY
j_call: TRBJ2-7; cdr3_length: 10; clone_size: few; v_call: TRBV5-4; cdr3_aa: ASSPSSNEQY
j_call: TRBJ2-3; cdr3_length: 13; clone_size: .; v_call: TRBV5-5; cdr3_aa: ASRTRQGGTDTQY
j_call: TRBJ1-1; cdr3_length: 13; clone_size: .; v_call: TRBV28; cdr3_aa: ASSPDGTGETEAF
j_call: TRBJ2-2; cdr3_length: 14; clone_size: .; v_call: TRBV4-1; cdr3_aa: ASSRFATSDTGELF
j_call: TRBJ2-7; cdr3_length: 14; clone_size: .; v_call: TRBV19; cdr3_aa: ASSKGQGVVLYEQY
j_call: TRBJ1-1; cdr3_length: 11; clone_size: .; v_call: TRBV28; cdr3_aa: ASSLTMNTEAF
j_call: TRBJ1-6; cdr3_length: 13; clone_size: .; v_call: TRBV28; cdr3_aa: ASSAPGTMQAPLH
j_call: TRBJ1-2; cdr3_length: 13; clone_size: .; v_call: TRBV9; cdr3_aa: ASSVAGQGSYGYT
j_call: TRBJ2-6; cdr3_length: 15; clone_size: .; v_call: TRBV19; cdr3_aa: ATGRTSGRTGANVLT
j_call: TRBJ2-3; cdr3_length: 12; clone_size: .; v_call: TRBV7-9; cdr3_aa: ASSLSQYADTQY
j_call: TRBJ2-7; cdr3_length: 11; clone_size: .; v_call: TRBV2; cdr3_aa: ASSRQGLDEQY
j_call: TRBJ1-5; cdr3_length: 13; clone_size: .; v_call: TRBV5-1; cdr3_aa: ASSQGTGLNQPQH